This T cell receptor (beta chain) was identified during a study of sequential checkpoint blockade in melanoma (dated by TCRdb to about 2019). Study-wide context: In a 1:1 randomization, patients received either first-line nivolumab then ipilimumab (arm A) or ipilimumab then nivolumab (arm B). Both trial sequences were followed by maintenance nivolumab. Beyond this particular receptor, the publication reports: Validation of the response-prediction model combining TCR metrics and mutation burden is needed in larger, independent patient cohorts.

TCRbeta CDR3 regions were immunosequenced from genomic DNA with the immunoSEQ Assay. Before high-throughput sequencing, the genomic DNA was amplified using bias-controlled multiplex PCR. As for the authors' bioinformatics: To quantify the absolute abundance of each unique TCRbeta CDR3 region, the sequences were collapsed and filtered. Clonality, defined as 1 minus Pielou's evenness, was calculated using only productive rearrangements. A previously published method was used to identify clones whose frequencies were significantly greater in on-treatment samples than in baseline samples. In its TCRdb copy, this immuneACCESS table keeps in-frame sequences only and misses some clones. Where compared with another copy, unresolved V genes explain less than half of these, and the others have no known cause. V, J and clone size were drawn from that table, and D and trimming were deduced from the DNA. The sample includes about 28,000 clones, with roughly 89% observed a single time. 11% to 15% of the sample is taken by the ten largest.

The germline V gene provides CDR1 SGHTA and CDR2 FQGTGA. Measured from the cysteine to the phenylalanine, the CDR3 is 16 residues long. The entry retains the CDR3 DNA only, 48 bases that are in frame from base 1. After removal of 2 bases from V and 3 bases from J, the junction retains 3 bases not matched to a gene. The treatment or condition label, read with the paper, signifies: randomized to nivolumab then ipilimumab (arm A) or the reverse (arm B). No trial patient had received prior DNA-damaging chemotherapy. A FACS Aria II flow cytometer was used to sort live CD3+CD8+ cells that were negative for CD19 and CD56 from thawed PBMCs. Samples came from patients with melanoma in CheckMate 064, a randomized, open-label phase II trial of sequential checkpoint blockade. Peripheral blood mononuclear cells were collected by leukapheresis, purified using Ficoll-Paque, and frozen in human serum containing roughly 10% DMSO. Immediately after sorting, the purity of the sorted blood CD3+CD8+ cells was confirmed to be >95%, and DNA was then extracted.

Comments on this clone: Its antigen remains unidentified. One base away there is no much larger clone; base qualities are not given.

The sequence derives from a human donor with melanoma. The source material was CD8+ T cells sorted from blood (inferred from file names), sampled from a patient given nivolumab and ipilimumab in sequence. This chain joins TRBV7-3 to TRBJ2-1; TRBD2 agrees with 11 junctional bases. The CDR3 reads CASSLLAGGIYNEQFF. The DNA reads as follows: TGTGCCAGCAGCTTATTAGCGGGGGGGATCTACAATGAGCAGTTCTTC.